This T cell receptor beta chain emerged from a study of preoperative IRX-2 immunotherapy in early breast cancer. Trimming cost V 10 bases and J 10 bases, with 20 bases left between them. The CDR3 totals 14 residues. Germline V gives CDR1 MNHGY, CDR2 SAAAGT. This clone showed up just a few times. Here immunoSEQ multiplex PCR was the method, and the copy in TCRdb shows in-frame clones only, minus some. The sample records approximately 96,000 clones, roughly 89% being singletons. The treatment: preoperative locoregional IRX-2 cytokine immunotherapy. Patients received preoperative, locoregional IRX-2 cytokine immunotherapy in a phase Ib study.

The specimen was tumor tissue, collected after IRX-2 immunotherapy. The TCR was taken from a human donor with breast cancer. This chain uses TRBV6-8 with TRBJ1-6, with D tentatively TRBD1 (5 bases). CDR3 DNA sequence: TGTGCCACATGGCCCCAGGGCTCTCGATCACCCCTCCACTTT. Translation: CATWPQGSRSPLHF.